Shown below are 32 T cell receptor beta chains from a single sample sequenced in a study of human T cells and chemical hapten exposure. TCRdb recomputed calls from the RACE reads with MiXCR, one row per CDR3 protein. In the table there are 300,000 to 450,000 distinct CDR3 sequences, approximately 4.4% of which are singletons. Time point meaning: patch test 1, 2 weeks after DPC sensitization. Treatment noted: therapeutic diphenylcyclopropenone sensitization with weekly scalp DPC. The specimen comprised whole blood, sampled in connection with sensitization to the hapten diphenylcyclopropenone (DPC). The receptors derive from a woman aged 50 to 60 with alopecia areata. Some clones in this sample may be carry-over from other donors' samples.

CDR3 bases: TGTGCCAGCAGCCCACCCGACTGGAACACTGAAGCTTTCTTT. Residues: CASSPPDWNTEAFF. The chain couples TRBV7-9 to TRBJ1-1, with no clear D. The CDR3 is made up of 14 amino acids. Trimming pared 5 bases from V and 1 base from J, leaving 11 bases between. Germline assignment: CDR1 SEHNR and CDR2 FQNEAQ (reference sequence). The complete variable domain, with remaining parts taken from reference TRBV7-9 and TRBJ1-1, reads DTGVSQNPRHKITKRGQNVTFRCDPISEHNRLYWYRQTLGQGPEFLTYFQNEAQLEKSRLLSDRFSAERPKGSFSTLEIQRTEQGDSAMYLCASSPPDWNTEAFFGQGTRLTVV.

This clonotype was detected a few times. J is TRBJ2-1 and V is TRBV2, with D possibly matching TRBD2 (6 bases). The CDR3 is made up of 15 amino acids. V lost 10 bases and J lost 5, with 21 bases in between. CDR1 and CDR2 (germline): SNHLY, FYNNEI. CDR3 nucleotide sequence: TGTGCCACCTATGAAGTCGGGACTCGGGACAATGAGCAGTTCTTC. Its protein is CATYEVGTRDNEQFF.

In this sample, this clonotype turned up many times. This chain connects TRBV6-5 to TRBJ1-1; no clear D gene. The CDR3 is 13 residues long. Trimming pared 4 bases from V and 3 bases from J, leaving 9 bases between. Germline V gives CDR1 MNHEY, CDR2 SVGAGI. CDR3 protein: CASSFGPYTEAFF. CDR3 coding DNA: TGTGCCAGCAGTTTCGGACCGTACACTGAAGCTTTCTTT.

The chain uses TRBV7-2 and TRBJ1-2; TRBD1 might be the D (6 bases). Germline assignment: CDR1 SGHTA and CDR2 FQGNSA. The ends were cut back, 1 base at V and 4 bases at J, with 13 bases in the middle. The CDR3 consists of 15 residues. The CDR3 bases are TGTGCCAGCAGCTTAGTGCAGGGGCCTCTCTATGGCTACACCTTC. It codes for CASSLVQGPLYGYTF.

This clonotype has a count of ten or more. V and J are TRBV9 and TRBJ2-7; no firm D call. The CDR3 runs 15 residues. The germline V gene has CDR1 SGDLS and CDR2 YYNGEE. V dropped 0 bases and J dropped 0 bases, with 10 bases sitting between them. CDR3 sequence: CASSVGGASSYEQYF. The DNA of the CDR3 is TGTGCCAGCAGCGTAGGCGGCGCGAGCTCCTACGAGCAGTACTTC.

This clonotype showed up just a few times. The V call is TRBV2, the J call TRBJ1-1, with D possibly being TRBD1 (6 bases). The V gene's germline CDR1 is SNHLY and CDR2 FYNNEI. Trimming left V 6 bases short and J 3 bases short, with 14 bases between. The length of the CDR3 is 14 residues. The DNA of the CDR3 is TGTGCCAGCAGATACAGGGAAGGGTACACTGAAGCTTTCTTT. Residues: CASRYREGYTEAFF.

This clonotype was seen a handful of times. V and J are TRBV3-1 and TRBJ2-2; no clear D gene. Trimming left V 1 base short and J 2 bases short, with 8 bases between. The germline V gene has CDR1 LGHDT and CDR2 YNNKEL (reference sequence). The CDR3 contains 15 residues. CDR3 sequence: CASSQGDSNTGELFF. The CDR3 nucleotides are TGTGCCAGCAGCCAAGGTGATTCTAACACCGGGGAGCTGTTTTTT.

A few counts support this clonotype. The chain joins TRBV7-9 to TRBJ2-2; 9 bases match TRBD1. Germline V gene data show CDR1 as SEHNR and CDR2 as FQNEAQ (reference sequence). This CDR3 comprises 16 residues. The V and J ends lost 6 bases and 0 bases, in that order; junction bases with no gene match: 5. This CDR3 reads CASRWDREANTGELFF. Here the CDR3 DNA reads TGTGCCAGCAGGTGGGACAGGGAGGCGAACACCGGGGAGCTGTTTTTT.

This clonotype occurred a few times. This chain connects TRBV27 to TRBJ1-1, with a weak D call TRBD1 (6 bases). Per the germline V gene, CDR1 is MNHEY and CDR2 is SMNVEV (reference sequence). V gave up 5 bases and J gave up 3 bases, with 13 bases separating them. There are 14 residues in the CDR3. This CDR3 reads CASSPSTGYTEAFF. The CDR3 nucleotides read TGTGCCAGCAGTCCATCAACAGGGTACACTGAAGCTTTCTTT.

V and J are TRBV20-1 and TRBJ1-2; D call uncertain. The germline V gene has CDR1 DFQATT and CDR2 SNEGSKA (reference sequence). Trimming pared 6 bases from V and 5 bases from J, leaving 22 bases between. The CDR3 consists of 15 residues. This CDR3 is CSAPPDGRGRYGYTF. In DNA, the CDR3 is TGCAGTGCCCCCCCCGACGGCCGAGGTCGGTATGGCTACACCTTC.

This clonotype was seen only a few times. This chain connects TRBV5-8 to TRBJ1-1; D perhaps matches TRBD1 (5 bases). This CDR3 spans 17 amino acids. The germline V and J ends were trimmed by 4 bases and 2 bases, with 21 bases remaining between them. Germline assignment: CDR1 SGHTS and CDR2 YDEGEE. CDR3 amino acids: CASSPQQEPEINTEAFF. CDR3 DNA sequence: TGTGCCAGCAGCCCCCAACAGGAACCAGAAATCAACACTGAAGCTTTCTTT.

This clonotype was detected only a few times. The chain joins TRBV11-2 to TRBJ2-1; 7 positions agree with TRBD2. The CDR3 has 14 amino acids. Germline V gene data show CDR1 as SGHAT and CDR2 as FQNNGV. After removal of 6 bases from V and 4 bases from J, the junction contained 6 bases not matched to a gene. In DNA form, the CDR3 reads TGTGCCAGCAGGGGAGGGACTACTTACAATGAGCAGTTCTTC. Encoded protein: CASRGGTTYNEQFF.

This clonotype was detected only a few times. The chain employs TRBV12-5 and TRBJ1-1, with D hard to call. From germline, CDR1 is LGHNT and CDR2 FRNRAP. V gave up 7 bases and J gave up 4 bases, with 13 bases separating them. This CDR3 spans 13 amino acids. This CDR3 reads CASVRLGGTEAFF. CDR3 bases: TGTGCTAGTGTCCGCCTGGGAGGCACTGAAGCTTTCTTT. The whole variable domain, filled in from reference TRBV12-5 and TRBJ1-1, reads DARVTQTPRHKVTEMGQEVTMRCQPILGHNTVFWYRQTMMQGLELLAYFRNRAPLDDSGMPKDRFSAEMPDATLATLKIQPSEPRDSAVYFCASVRLGGTEAFFGQGTRLTVV.

This clonotype was seen more than once but under ten times. The chain's CDR3 is CASRAPGLAGTREQFF. As DNA, the CDR3 is TGTGCCAGCAGGGCCCCGGGACTAGCGGGGACCCGTGAGCAGTTCTTC. The genes are TRBV6-5 and TRBJ2-1; 13 nucleotides align to TRBD2. Germline CDR1 and CDR2: MNHEY and SVGAGI. The junction had 11 bases not matched to a gene; V was cut back by 6 bases and J by 9 bases. This CDR3 spans 16 amino acids.

This clonotype was counted many times. The chain recombines TRBV6-2 or TRBV6-3 with TRBJ2-3; a possible D gene is TRBD2 (6 bases). V was shortened by 6 bases and J by 1 base, with 23 bases between the two germline ends. Germline V gene sequence: CDR1 MNHEY, CDR2 SVGEGT. The CDR3 covers 18 residues. The CDR3 DNA follows: TGTGCCAGCAGATTCGTTGATGAGCGGGCTCTTCGCACAGATACGCAGTATTTT. Its translation: CASRFVDERALRTDTQYF.

This clonotype has a count of ten or more. The J gene is TRBJ2-3, the V gene TRBV12-3 or TRBV12-4; D gene unclear. V lost 1 base, J lost 0 bases, and 11 bases lay in between. The CDR3 has 16 amino acids. The chain's CDR3 is CASSLGQSSSTDTQYF. DNA of the CDR3: TGTGCCAGCAGTTTAGGTCAGTCCTCTAGCACAGATACGCAGTATTTT.

This clonotype was seen only a few times. The chain is built from TRBV5-6 and TRBJ1-5, with a tentative D call TRBD1 (6 bases). Germline V CDR1 and CDR2: SGHDT, YYEEEE. Trimming took off 3 bases at V and 4 bases at J, with 14 bases between the two ends. The CDR3 is 15 amino acids. Written as DNA, the CDR3 is TGTGCCAGCAGCTCCCAGGGGCGCGGGAATCAGCCCCAGCATTTT. This codes for CASSSQGRGNQPQHF.

This clonotype was detected only a few times. At one of its ends the junction is not consistent with the germline gene, which may arise from a read error. The rearrangement uses TRBV7-9 and TRBJ2-5; D unresolved. This CDR3 comprises 13 residues. Germline V gene sequence: CDR1 SEHNR, CDR2 FQNEAQ (reference sequence). The chain's CDR3 is CASSSSFQEAQYF. CDR3 bases: TGTGCCAGCAGCTCCTCCTTCCAAGAGGCCCAGTACTTC.

This clonotype was detected many times. The chain joins TRBV20-1 to TRBJ1-2; the match to TRBD1 covers 9 bases. There are 14 residues in the CDR3. CDR1 DFQATT and CDR2 SNEGSKA come from the germline V gene (reference sequence). V was clipped by 1 base and J by 3 bases; unmatched bases: 3. CDR3 nucleotides: TGCAGTGCTAGAGGGACAGGGGAGCACTATGGCTACACCTTC. It codes for CSARGTGEHYGYTF.

The table lists this clonotype with a few counts. The chain links TRBV13 to TRBJ2-7, with 11 bases that match TRBD1. The junction had 8 bases not matched to a gene; V was cut back by 5 bases and J by 5 bases. Germline CDR1 PRHDT, CDR2 FYEKMQ (reference sequence). This CDR3 has 15 residues. The CDR3 reads CASSPGTGGVHEQYF. Written as DNA, the CDR3 is TGTGCCAGCAGCCCGGGGACAGGGGGGGTCCACGAGCAGTACTTC.

This clonotype was seen ten or more times. The rearrangement links TRBV7-8 to TRBJ2-3; D gene unclear. The CDR3 contains 13 residues. Trimming stripped 5 bases from V and 4 bases from J, with 10 bases between. Germline V gene data show CDR1 as SGHVS and CDR2 as FQNEAQ. In DNA form, the CDR3 reads TGTGCCAGCAGCGGCAGTCCCGCAGATACGCAGTATTTT. Its protein is CASSGSPADTQYF.

This clonotype was counted at least ten times. V usage is TRBV11-2 and J usage is TRBJ2-5, with D tentatively TRBD1 (5 bases). V shed 7 bases and J shed 5 bases, with 11 bases lying between them. The CDR3 runs to 12 residues. The germline V gene has CDR1 SGHAT and CDR2 FQNNGV. For the CDR3, the DNA is TGTGCCAGCACCGCGTCAGGGGAGACCCAGTACTTC. As protein: CASTASGETQYF.

V is TRBV29-1 and J is TRBJ2-7, with TRBD1 identical over 10 bases. The V segment lost 3 bases and the J segment 6 bases; nucleotides outside the gene matches: 8. This CDR3 comprises 14 residues. Germline V CDR1 and CDR2: SQVTM, ANQGSEA. The chain's CDR3 is CSVDAGTGVGEQYF. The CDR3 DNA reads TGCAGCGTTGATGCCGGGACAGGGGTGGGCGAGCAGTACTTC.

At least ten counts were recorded for this clonotype. The chain recombines TRBV11-2 with TRBJ2-2, with D perhaps being TRBD1 or TRBD2 (6 bases each). The CDR3 length is 15 residues. From germline, CDR1 is SGHAT and CDR2 FQNNGV. Trimming removed 1 base at V and 6 bases at J, with 12 bases between. CDR3 protein: CASSLGGAVPGELFF. The CDR3 nucleotides are TGTGCCAGCAGCTTAGGGGGGGCCGTACCCGGGGAGCTGTTTTTT.

The chain has TRBV20-1 and TRBJ2-7, with D perhaps being TRBD1 or TRBD2 (6 bases each). This CDR3 is 15 amino acids long. Germline CDR1 and CDR2: DFQATT and SNEGSKA (reference sequence). V lost 0 bases to trimming and J lost 5 bases, with 17 bases between them. CDR3 in amino acids: CSARDGGQGSNEQYF. In DNA, the CDR3 is TGCAGTGCTAGAGATGGGGGGCAGGGATCCAACGAGCAGTACTTC.

This clonotype was counted only a few times. The chain employs TRBV7-9 and TRBJ2-5; the match to TRBD1 covers 7 bases. J gave up 2 bases and V 5 bases, and 5 bases lay outside the gene matches. In germline, CDR1 is SEHNR, CDR2 FQNEAQ (reference sequence). The CDR3 covers 14 residues. CDR3: CASSTLTGQETQYF. The CDR3, as DNA: TGTGCCAGCAGCACCTTGACAGGGCAAGAGACCCAGTACTTC.

V usage is TRBV12-3 or TRBV12-4 and J usage is TRBJ2-3, with 9 bases that match TRBD2. The CDR3 has 18 amino acids. V gave up 1 base and J gave up 5 bases; unmatched junction bases: 13. This chain's CDR3 is CASSLGGAAGGPKDTQYF. The CDR3 DNA follows: TGTGCCAGCAGTTTAGGAGGGGCGGCGGGAGGGCCGAAAGATACGCAGTATTTT.

In this sample, this clonotype turned up a few times. The chain employs TRBV5-1 and TRBJ2-1, with 7 bases fitting TRBD2. The CDR3 has 15 amino acids. Per germline, CDR1 SGHRS and CDR2 YFSETQ. V trimming: 0 bases; J trimming: 6 bases; junction bases outside the gene matches: 6. The CDR3 DNA follows: TGCGCCAGCAGCTTGGTCGGGACTACCGGCAATGAGCAGTTCTTC. Protein product: CASSLVGTTGNEQFF.

V and J are TRBV7-9 and TRBJ2-6, with 7 positions matching TRBD1. V was clipped by 5 bases and J by 4 bases; unmatched bases: 14. Germline CDR1 reads SEHNR; CDR2 reads FQNEAQ (reference sequence). This CDR3 has 18 residues. CDR3 region: CASSPRGTVFSGANVLTF. Here the CDR3 DNA reads TGTGCCAGCAGCCCCCGAGGGACAGTCTTTTCCGGGGCCAACGTCCTGACTTTC.

The table lists this clonotype with many counts. The chain couples TRBV20-1 to TRBJ2-3; D call uncertain. Germline V CDR1 and CDR2: DFQATT, SNEGSKA (reference sequence). V was cut by 6 bases and J by 1 base, with 14 bases left in between. The CDR3 spans 14 residues. The CDR3, as DNA: TGCAGTGCGCTCCCGGCTTCCCGCACAGATACGCAGTATTTT. Translated, it gives CSALPASRTDTQYF.

This clonotype came up many times. This chain joins TRBV18 and TRBJ1-5, with D perhaps matching TRBD1 (6 bases). Germline CDR1 is KGHSH and CDR2 is LQKENI. The CDR3 is 15 residues long. The germline V and J ends were trimmed by 2 bases and 0 bases, with 8 bases remaining between them. The CDR3, as DNA: TGTGCCAGCTCACCATCACAGGGTAGCAATCAGCCCCAGCATTTT. It codes for CASSPSQGSNQPQHF.

This clonotype appeared many times. The rearrangement links TRBV20-1 to TRBJ2-3, with D hard to call. Looked up from germline, CDR1 is DFQATT and CDR2 is SNEGSKA (reference sequence). This CDR3 is built from 14 residues. The V end was cut by 1 base, the J end by 1 base, with 9 bases between. The CDR3 DNA is TGCAGTGCTAGAGTTACCGGAGGCACAGATACGCAGTATTTT. Amino acid sequence: CSARVTGGTDTQYF.